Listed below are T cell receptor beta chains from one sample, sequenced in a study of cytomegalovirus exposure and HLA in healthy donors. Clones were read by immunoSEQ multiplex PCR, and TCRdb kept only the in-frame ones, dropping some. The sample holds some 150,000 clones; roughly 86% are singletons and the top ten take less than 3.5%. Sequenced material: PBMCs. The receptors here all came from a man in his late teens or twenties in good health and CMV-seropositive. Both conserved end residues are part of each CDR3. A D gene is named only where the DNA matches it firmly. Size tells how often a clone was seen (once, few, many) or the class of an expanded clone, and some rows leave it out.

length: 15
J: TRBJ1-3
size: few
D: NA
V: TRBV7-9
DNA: TGTGCCAGCGCGCGGGGGTTGGGCCCTGGAAACACCATATATTTT
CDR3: CASARGLGPGNTIYF

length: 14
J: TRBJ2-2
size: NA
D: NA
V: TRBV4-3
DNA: TGCGCCAGCAGCCAAGGAACGGGTATCGGGGAGCTGTTTTTT
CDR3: CASSQGTGIGELFF

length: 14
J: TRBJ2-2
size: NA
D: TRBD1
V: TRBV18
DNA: TGTGCCAGTTGCCGGGACAGGTTTACCGGGGAGCTGTTTTTT
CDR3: CASCRDRFTGELFF

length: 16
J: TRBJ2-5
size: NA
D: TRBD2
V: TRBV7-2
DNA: TGTGCCAGCAGCTTAGGGCGGGAGGGCCTCAGGGAGACCCAGTACTTC
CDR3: CASSLGREGLRETQYF

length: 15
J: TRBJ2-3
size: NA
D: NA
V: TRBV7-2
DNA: TGTGCCAGCAGCTTAAATATTGGCCAAACAGATACGCAGTATTTT
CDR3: CASSLNIGQTDTQYF

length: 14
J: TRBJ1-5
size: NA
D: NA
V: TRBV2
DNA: TGTGCCCTACGCAAGCCGGGGGGCAATCAGCCCCAGCATTTT
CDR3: CALRKPGGNQPQHF

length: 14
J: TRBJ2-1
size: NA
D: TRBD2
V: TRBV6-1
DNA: TGTGCCAGCAGCAGAGGGACTACCGACAATGAGCAGTTCTTC
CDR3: CASSRGTTDNEQFF

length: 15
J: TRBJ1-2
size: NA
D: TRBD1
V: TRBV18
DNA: TGTGCCAGCTCACCATTCGGGCAGGGGGACTATGGCTACACCTTC
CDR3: CASSPFGQGDYGYTF

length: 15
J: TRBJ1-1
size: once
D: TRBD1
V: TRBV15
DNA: TGTGCCACCAGCAGAGATCTGGGACAGGGGACTGAAGCTTTCTTT
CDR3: CATSRDLGQGTEAFF

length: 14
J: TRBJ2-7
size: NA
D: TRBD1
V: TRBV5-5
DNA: TGTGCCAGCAACCAGGACAGGGATTTTCGCGAGCAGTACTTC
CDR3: CASNQDRDFREQYF

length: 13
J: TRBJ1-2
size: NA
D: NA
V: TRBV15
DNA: TGTGCCACCAGGCAACAGGGTGGGGATGGCTACACCTTC
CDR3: CATRQQGGDGYTF

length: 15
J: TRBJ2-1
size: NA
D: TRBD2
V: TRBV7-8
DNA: TGTGCCAGCAGCCAGGGACTAGCGGCTTACAATGAGCAGTTCTTC
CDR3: CASSQGLAAYNEQFF

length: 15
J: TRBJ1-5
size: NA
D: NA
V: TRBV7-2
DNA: TGTGCCAGCAGCTTAGGAGTCTATAGCAATCAGCCCCAGCATTTT
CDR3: CASSLGVYSNQPQHF

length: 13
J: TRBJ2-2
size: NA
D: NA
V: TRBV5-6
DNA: TGTGCCAGCAGCTTGGCGTACACCGGGGAGCTGTTTTTT
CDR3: CASSLAYTGELFF

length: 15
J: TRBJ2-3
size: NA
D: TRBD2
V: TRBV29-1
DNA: TGCAGCGTCCGATCGGGACTAGCTTTCACAGATACGCAGTATTTT
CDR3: CSVRSGLAFTDTQYF

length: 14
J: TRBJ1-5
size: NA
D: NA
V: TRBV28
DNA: TGTGCCAGCAGCCCCCTGAGGAGCAATCAGCCCCAGCATTTT
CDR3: CASSPLRSNQPQHF

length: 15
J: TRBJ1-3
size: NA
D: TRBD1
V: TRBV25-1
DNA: TGTGCCAGCAGTGCCGGGACAGGCCCTGGAAACACCATATATTTT
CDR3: CASSAGTGPGNTIYF

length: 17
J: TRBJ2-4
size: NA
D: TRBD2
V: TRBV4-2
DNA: TGTGCCAGCAGCCAAGCTGTTAGCGGGGGGCCCGATGGCATTCAGTACTTC
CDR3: CASSQAVSGGPDGIQYF

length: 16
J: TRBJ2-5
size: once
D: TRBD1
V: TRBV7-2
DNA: TGTGCCAGCAGCTTAAATGCGGACAGGGGAAGAGAGACCCAGTACTTC
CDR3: CASSLNADRGRETQYF

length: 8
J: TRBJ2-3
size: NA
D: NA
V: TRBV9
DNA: TGTGCCAGCAGCCCGGAGCATTTT
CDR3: CASSPEHF

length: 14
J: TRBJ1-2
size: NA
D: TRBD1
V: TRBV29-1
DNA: TGCAGCGTTGAAGATCAGGGACAGGGATTTGGCTACACCTTC
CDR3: CSVEDQGQGFGYTF

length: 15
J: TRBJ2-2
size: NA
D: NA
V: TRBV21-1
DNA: TGTGCCAGCGGCTGTCGGGACAGGAACACCGGGGAGCTGTTTTTT
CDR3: CASGCRDRNTGELFF

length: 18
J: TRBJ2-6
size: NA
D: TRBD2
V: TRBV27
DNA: TGTGCCAGCAGTTCGAGACTAGCGGCGGGAGGCGGGGCCAACGTCCTGACTTTC
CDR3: CASSSRLAAGGGANVLTF

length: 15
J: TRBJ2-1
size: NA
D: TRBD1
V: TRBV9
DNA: TGTGCCAGCAGCACGGGGACAGGTACCTACAATGAGCAGTTCTTC
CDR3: CASSTGTGTYNEQFF

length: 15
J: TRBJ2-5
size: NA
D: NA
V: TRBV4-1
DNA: TGCGCCAGCAGCCAAGCTCAGATGGTTAGCGAGACCCAGTACTTC
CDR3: CASSQAQMVSETQYF

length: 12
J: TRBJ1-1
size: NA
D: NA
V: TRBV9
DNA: TGTGCCAGCAGTCAAGGCGGGGCTGAAGCTTTCTTT
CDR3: CASSQGGAEAFF

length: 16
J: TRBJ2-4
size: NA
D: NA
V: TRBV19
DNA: TGTGCCGATGGCCCGCGGGAATTCTTAGCCAAAAACATTCAGTACTTC
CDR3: CADGPREFLAKNIQYF

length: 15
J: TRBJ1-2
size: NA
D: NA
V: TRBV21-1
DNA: TGTGCCAGCAGCAAAGACGAGCCGGGAATAGGTGGCTACACCTTC
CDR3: CASSKDEPGIGGYTF

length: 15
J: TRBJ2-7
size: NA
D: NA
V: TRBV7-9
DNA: TGTGCCAGCAGCTCTCTGTCCGTGACATTATACGAGCAGTACTTC
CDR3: CASSSLSVTLYEQYF

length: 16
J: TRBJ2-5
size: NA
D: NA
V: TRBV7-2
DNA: TGTGCCAACAGCTTAGGTTCGGGCAGGGTTCAAGAGACCCAGTACTTC
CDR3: CANSLGSGRVQETQYF

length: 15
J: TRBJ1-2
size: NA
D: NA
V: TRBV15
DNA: TGTGCCACCAGCAGAGAGTCGCAGGGGCCAAATGGCTACACCTTC
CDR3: CATSRESQGPNGYTF

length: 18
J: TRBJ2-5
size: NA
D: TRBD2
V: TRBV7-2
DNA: TGTGCCAGCAGCTTCTCCGGGACTAGCGGGGGGGCCCGGGAGACCCAGTACTTC
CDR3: CASSFSGTSGGARETQYF

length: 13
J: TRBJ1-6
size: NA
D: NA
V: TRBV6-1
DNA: TGTGCCAGCAGTGAAACCCAGGGGTCACCCCTCCACTTT
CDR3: CASSETQGSPLHF

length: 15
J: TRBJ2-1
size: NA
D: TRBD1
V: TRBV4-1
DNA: TGCGCCAGCAGCCGGACAGGGGGCGATAGGGGTGAGCAGTTCTTC
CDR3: CASSRTGGDRGEQFF

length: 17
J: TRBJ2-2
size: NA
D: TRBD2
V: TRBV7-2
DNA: TGTGCCAGCAGCCGAACTAGCGCCCGCGCGAACACCGGGGAGCTGTTTTTT
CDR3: CASSRTSARANTGELFF

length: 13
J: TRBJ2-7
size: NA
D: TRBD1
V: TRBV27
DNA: TGTGCCAGCAGTCTCTTACGGACAGGTGAGCAGTACTTC
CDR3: CASSLLRTGEQYF

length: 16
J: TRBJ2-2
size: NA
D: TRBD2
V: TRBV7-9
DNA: TGTGCCAGCAGCTCCAGACTAGCGGGAGGCGCCGGGGAGCTGTTTTTT
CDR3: CASSSRLAGGAGELFF

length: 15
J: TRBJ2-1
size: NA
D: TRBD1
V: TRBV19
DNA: TGTGCCAGTAGTCCATTACAGGGACAGAGGGATGAGCAGTTCTTC
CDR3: CASSPLQGQRDEQFF

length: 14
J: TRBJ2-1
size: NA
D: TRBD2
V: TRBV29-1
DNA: TGCAGCGTTGAAGGGCTAGCGGGAGGCAATGAGCAGTTCTTC
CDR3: CSVEGLAGGNEQFF

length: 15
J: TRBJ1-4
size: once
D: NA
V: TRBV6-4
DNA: TGTGCCAGCAGTGTCGCAGGGGCAACTAATGAAAAACTGTTTTTT
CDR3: CASSVAGATNEKLFF

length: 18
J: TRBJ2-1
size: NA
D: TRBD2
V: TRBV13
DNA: TGTGCCAGCAGCTCCGACAGGACTAGCGGAAGCTCCTACAATGAGCAGTTCTTC
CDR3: CASSSDRTSGSSYNEQFF

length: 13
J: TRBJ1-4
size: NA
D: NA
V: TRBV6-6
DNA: TGTGCCAGCCGGGAGGGCGCGAACGAAAAACTGTTTTTT
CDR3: CASREGANEKLFF

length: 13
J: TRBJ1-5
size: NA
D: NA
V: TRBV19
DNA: TGTGCCAGTAGTATTCGGGTCTATCAGCCCCAGCATTTT
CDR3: CASSIRVYQPQHF